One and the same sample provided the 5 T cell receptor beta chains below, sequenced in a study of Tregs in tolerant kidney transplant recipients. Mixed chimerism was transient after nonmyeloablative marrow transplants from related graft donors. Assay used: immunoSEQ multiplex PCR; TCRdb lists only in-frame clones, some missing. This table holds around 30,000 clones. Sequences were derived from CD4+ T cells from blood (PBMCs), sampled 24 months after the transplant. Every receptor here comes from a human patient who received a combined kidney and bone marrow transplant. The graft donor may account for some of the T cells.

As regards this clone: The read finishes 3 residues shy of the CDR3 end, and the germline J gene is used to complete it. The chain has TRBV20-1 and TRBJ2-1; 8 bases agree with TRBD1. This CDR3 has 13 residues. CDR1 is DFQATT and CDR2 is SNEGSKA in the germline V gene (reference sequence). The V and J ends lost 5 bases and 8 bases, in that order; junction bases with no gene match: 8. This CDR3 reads CSAGQGSMDEQFF. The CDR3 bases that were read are TGCAGTGCTGGACAGGGATCCATGGATGAG.

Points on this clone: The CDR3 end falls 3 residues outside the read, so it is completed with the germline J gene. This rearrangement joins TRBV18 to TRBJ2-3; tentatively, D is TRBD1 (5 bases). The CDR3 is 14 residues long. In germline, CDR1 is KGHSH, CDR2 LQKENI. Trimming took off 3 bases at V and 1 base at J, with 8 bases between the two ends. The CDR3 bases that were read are TGTGCCAGCTCACCCTCACAGGGCACAGATACG. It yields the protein CASSPSQGTDT. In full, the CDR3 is CASSPSQGTDTQYF. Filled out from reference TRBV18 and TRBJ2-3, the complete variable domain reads NAGVMQNPRHLVRRRGQEARLRCSPMKGHSHVYWYRQLPEEGLKFMVYLQKENIIDESGMPKERFSAEFPKEGPSILRIQQVVRGDSAAYFCASSPSQGTDTQYFGPGTRLTVL.

The sequenced part of the CDR3 DNA is TGCGCCAGCAGCTTGGTTCCCGGCGCCGACTACTCTGGAAACACC. Translation gives CASSLVPGADYSGNT. In full, the CDR3 is CASSLVPGADYSGNTIYF. V and J are TRBV5-1 and TRBJ1-3, with D unresolved. The CDR3 end lies 3 residues beyond the end of the read and is filled in from the germline J gene. The germline CDR1 and CDR2 sequences are SGHRS and YFSETQ. Trimming cost V 0 bases and J 0 bases, with 16 bases left between them. CDR3 length: 18 amino acids.

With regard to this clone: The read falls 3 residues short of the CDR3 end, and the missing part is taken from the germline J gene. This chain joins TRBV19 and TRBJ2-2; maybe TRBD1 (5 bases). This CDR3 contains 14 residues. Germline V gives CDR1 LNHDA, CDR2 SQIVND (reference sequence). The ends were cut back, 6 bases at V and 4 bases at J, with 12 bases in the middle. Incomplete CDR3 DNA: TGTGCCAGTAGGCGAGCAGGGCGCACCGGGGAG. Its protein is CASRRAGRTGE. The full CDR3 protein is CASRRAGRTGELFF. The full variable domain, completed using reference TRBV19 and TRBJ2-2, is DGGITQSPKYLFRKEGQNVTLSCEQNLNHDAMYWYRQDPGQGLRLIYYSQIVNDFQKGDIAEGYSVSREKKESFPLTVTSAQKNPTAFYLCASRRAGRTGELFFGEGSRLTVL.

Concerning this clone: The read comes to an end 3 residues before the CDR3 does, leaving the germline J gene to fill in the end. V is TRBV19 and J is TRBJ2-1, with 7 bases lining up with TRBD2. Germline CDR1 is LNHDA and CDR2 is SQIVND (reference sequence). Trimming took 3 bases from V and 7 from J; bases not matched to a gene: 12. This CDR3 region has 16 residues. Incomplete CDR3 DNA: TGTGCCAGTAGTATGCTAGCGGAGGGAGCCAAAAATGAG. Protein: CASSMLAEGAKNE. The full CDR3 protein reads CASSMLAEGAKNEQFF.